This T cell receptor beta chain is drawn from a study of cytomegalovirus exposure and HLA in healthy donors. General study results and limits: After further analysis at a later stage, roughly 15,000 TCR beta sequences were associated with HLA alleles at 0.05 false discovery rate. V- and J-gene trimming of TCR beta was linked (in a later analysis) to a missense DCLRE1C variant. The study labeled 150 to 200 TCR beta chains cytomegalovirus-associated.

The germline CDR1 and CDR2 sequences are SGHAT and FQNNGV. The CDR3 covers 17 residues. V shed 3 bases and J 8 bases; nucleotides not matched to a gene: 12. Regarding this clone: Its antigen is as yet unknown.

It was with 60 Vbeta and 13 Jbeta primers that the PCR ran. Data came from immunoSEQ multiplex PCR; TCRdb stores just in-frame clones and leaves some out. The sample yields 150,000 to 200,000 clones, roughly two thirds seen once. The clonotype comes from a woman aged 18-29 years in good health and CMV-seropositive. Specimen: PBMCs. The chain employs TRBV11-2 and TRBJ1-4; 10 positions agree with TRBD1. CDR3 nucleotides: TGTGCCAGCAGCTTCGACGGGACAGGGGCACCTATGGAAAAACTGTTTTTT. Translating it yields CASSFDGTGAPMEKLFF.